These 3 T cell receptor beta chains came from one sample sequenced in a study of blood T cell repertoires in COVID-19. The table came from immunoSEQ multiplex PCR; TCRdb's copy has only in-frame clones and leaves some out. Of some 670,000 clones listed, 70% to 90% were seen once; the top ten hold roughly 0.25%. Input material: peripheral blood. These receptors all stem from a woman in her late teens or twenties with acute or convalescent COVID-19.

The J gene is TRBJ2-1, the V gene TRBV30, with 11 positions matching TRBD2. The CDR3 length is 17 residues. Per the germline V gene, CDR1 is GTSNPN and CDR2 is SVGIG (reference sequence). The ends lost 2 bases at V and 7 bases at J; junction bases unmatched: 13. This CDR3 reads CAWSPMVAGGTTNEQFF. The CDR3 nucleotides are TGTGCCTGGAGTCCGATGGTAGCGGGGGGGACAACAAATGAGCAGTTCTTC. The full variable domain, in which reference TRBV30 and TRBJ2-1 provide the parts outside the CDR3, is SQTIHQWPATLVQPVGSPLSLECTVEGTSNPNLYWYRQAAGRGLQLLFYSVGIGQISSEVPQNLSASRPQDRQFILSSKKLLLSDSGFYLCAWSPMVAGGTTNEQFFGPGTRLTVL.

The V gene is TRBV5-6, the J gene TRBJ1-5; 7 nucleotides agree with TRBD1. CDR3 size: 14 residues. V was pared by 3 bases and J by 6 bases, with 6 bases of the junction left unmatched. Germline V gene sequence: CDR1 SGHDT, CDR2 YYEEEE. CDR3 amino acids: CASSSRGRGQPQHF. CDR3 coding DNA: TGTGCCAGCAGCTCCAGGGGGAGAGGTCAGCCCCAGCATTTT.

This chain connects TRBV27 to TRBJ2-6; D possibly corresponds to TRBD1 (5 bases). V lost 4 bases, J lost 1 base, and 20 bases lay in between. CDR1 and CDR2 (germline): MNHEY, SMNVEV (reference sequence). The CDR3 length is 19 residues. The CDR3 coding sequence is TGTGCCAGCAGTTCCTTCCCGACAGACCCTCTATCTGGGGCCAACGTCCTGACTTTC. Residues: CASSSFPTDPLSGANVLTF.